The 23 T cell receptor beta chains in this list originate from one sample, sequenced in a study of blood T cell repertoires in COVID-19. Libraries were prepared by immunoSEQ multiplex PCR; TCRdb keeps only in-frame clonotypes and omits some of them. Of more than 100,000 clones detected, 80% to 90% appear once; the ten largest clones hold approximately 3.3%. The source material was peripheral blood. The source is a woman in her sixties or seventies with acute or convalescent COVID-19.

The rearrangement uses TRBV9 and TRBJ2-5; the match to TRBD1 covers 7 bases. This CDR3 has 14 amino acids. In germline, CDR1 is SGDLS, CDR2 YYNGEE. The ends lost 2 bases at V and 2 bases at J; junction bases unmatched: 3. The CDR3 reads CASSVGTAQETQYF. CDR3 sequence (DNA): TGTGCCAGCAGCGTGGGGACAGCTCAAGAGACCCAGTACTTC.

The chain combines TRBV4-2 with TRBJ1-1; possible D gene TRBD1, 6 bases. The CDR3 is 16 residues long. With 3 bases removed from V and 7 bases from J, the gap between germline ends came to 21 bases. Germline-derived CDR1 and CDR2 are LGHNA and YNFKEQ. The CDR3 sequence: CASSQVRGKGDLEAFF. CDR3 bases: TGTGCCAGCAGCCAGGTTAGGGGGAAAGGGGACCTTGAAGCTTTCTTT.

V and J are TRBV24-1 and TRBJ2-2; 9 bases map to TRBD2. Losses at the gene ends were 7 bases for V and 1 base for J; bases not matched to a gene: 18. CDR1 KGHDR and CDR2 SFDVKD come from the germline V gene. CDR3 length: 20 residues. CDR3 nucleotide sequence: TGTGCCACCAGCGTGGCTAGCGGGGTACACCAGGGTCGGAACACCGGGGAGCTGTTTTTT. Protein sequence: CATSVASGVHQGRNTGELFF.

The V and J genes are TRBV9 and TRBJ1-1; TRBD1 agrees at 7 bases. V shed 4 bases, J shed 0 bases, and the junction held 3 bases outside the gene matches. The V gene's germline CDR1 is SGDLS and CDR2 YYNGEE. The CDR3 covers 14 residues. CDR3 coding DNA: TGTGCCAGCAGCCCGGGACAGATGAACACTGAAGCTTTCTTT. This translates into CASSPGQMNTEAFF.

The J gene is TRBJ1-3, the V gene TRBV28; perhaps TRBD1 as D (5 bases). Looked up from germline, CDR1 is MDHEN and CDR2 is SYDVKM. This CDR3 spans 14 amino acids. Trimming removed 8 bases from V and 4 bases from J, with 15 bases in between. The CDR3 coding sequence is TGTGCCAGCGAACCGACAGTCGTAGGAAACACCATATATTTT. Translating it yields CASEPTVVGNTIYF.

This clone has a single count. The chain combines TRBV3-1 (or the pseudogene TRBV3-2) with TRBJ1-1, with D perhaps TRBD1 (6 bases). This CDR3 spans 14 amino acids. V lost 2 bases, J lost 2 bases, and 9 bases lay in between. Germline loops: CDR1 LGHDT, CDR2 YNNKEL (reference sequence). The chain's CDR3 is CASSQTTGNTEAFF. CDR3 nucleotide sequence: TGTGCCAGCAGCCAAACGACAGGAAACACTGAAGCTTTCTTT.

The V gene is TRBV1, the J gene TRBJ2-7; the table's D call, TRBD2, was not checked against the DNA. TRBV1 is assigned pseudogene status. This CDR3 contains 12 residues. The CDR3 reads CTSSHYLYEQYV. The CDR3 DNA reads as TGCACCAGCAGCCATTATCTCTACGAGCAGTACGTC.

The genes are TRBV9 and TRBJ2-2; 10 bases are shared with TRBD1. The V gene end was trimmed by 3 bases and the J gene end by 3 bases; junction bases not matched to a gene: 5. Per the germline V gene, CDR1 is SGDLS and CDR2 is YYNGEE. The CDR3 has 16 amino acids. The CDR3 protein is CASSGGGQGYTGELFF. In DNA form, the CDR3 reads TGTGCCAGCAGCGGCGGGGGACAGGGGTACACCGGGGAGCTGTTTTTT.

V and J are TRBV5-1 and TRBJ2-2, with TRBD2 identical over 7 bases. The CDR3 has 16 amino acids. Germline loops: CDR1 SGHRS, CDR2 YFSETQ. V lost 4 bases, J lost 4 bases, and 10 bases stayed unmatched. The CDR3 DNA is TGCGCCAGCAGCCCCCCCGGACTAGACCTCACCGGGGAGCTGTTTTTT. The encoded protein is CASSPPGLDLTGELFF.

CDR3 nucleotide sequence: TGTGCCACCAACACCGGGTTCTATGGAAACACCATATATTTT. It encodes CATNTGFYGNTIYF. The chain is built from TRBV28 and TRBJ1-3; D ambiguous. The V end was cut by 10 bases, the J end by 3 bases, with 16 bases between. The CDR3 runs 14 residues. The germline V gene encodes CDR1 MDHEN and CDR2 SYDVKM.

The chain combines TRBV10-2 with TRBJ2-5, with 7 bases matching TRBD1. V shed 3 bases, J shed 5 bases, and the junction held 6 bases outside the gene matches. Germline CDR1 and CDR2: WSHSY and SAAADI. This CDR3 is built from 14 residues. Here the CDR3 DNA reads TGCGCCAGCAGTGAAGGCAGGGGGAAGGAGACCCAGTACTTC. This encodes CASSEGRGKETQYF.

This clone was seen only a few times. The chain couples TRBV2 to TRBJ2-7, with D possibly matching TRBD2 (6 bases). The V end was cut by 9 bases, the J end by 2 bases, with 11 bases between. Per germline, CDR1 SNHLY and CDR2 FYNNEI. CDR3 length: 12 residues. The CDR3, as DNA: TGTGCCAGTTTAGCGGCTCCCTACGAGCAGTACTTC. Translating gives CASLAAPYEQYF.

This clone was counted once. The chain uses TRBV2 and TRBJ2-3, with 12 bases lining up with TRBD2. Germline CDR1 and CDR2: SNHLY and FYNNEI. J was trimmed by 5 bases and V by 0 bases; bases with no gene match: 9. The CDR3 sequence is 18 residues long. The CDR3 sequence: CASSEALRTSGKLDTQYF. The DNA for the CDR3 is TGTGCCAGCAGTGAAGCGCTCCGGACTAGCGGGAAATTAGATACGCAGTATTTT. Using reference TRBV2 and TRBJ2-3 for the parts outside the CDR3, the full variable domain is EPEVTQTPSHQVTQMGQEVILRCVPISNHLYFYWYRQILGQKVEFLVSFYNNEISEKSEIFDDQFSVERPDGSNFTLKIRSTKLEDSAMYFCASSEALRTSGKLDTQYFGPGTRLTVL.

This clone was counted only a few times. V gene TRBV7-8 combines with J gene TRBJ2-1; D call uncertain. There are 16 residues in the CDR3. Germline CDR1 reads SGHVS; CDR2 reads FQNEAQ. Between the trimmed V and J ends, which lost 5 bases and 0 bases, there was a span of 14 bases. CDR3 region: CASSQVGLTSYNEQFF. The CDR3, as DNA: TGTGCCAGCAGCCAGGTGGGCTTAACCTCCTACAATGAGCAGTTCTTC.

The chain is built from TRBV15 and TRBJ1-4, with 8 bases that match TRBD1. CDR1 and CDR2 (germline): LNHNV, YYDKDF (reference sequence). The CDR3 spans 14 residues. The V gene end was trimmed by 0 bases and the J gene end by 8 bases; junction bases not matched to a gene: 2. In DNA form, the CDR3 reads TGTGCCACCAGCAGAGACAGGGGGCAGGAAAAACTGTTTTTT. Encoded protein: CATSRDRGQEKLFF.

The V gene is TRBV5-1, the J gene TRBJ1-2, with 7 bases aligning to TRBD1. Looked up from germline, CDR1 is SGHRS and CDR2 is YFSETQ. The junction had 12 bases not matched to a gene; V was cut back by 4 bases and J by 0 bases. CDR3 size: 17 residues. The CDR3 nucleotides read TGCGCCAGCAGCCCCGGGACAGTACCAATTCCTAACTATGGCTACACCTTC. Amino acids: CASSPGTVPIPNYGYTF.

The CDR3 DNA is TGTGCCACCAGCCCGCGGGATTCGAGGGAAAAACTGTTTTTT. Protein product: CATSPRDSREKLFF. The chain joins TRBV15 to TRBJ1-4; D is unclear. Germline V gene sequence: CDR1 LNHNV, CDR2 YYDKDF (reference sequence). V was shortened by 5 bases and J by 8 bases, with 15 bases between the two germline ends. The CDR3 has 14 residues.

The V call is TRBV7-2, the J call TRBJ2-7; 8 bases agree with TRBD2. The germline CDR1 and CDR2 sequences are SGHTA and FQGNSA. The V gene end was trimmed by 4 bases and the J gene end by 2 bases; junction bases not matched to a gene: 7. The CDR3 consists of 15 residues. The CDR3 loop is CASSSTSGDTYEQYF. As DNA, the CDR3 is TGTGCCAGCAGCTCCACTAGCGGAGATACCTACGAGCAGTACTTC.

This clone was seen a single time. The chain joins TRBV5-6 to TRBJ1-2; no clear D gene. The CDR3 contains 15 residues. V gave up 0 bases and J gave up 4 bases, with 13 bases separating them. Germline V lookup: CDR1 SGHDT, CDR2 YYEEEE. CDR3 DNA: TGTGCCAGCAGCTTGGATAGATCTTCCTTCTATGGCTACACCTTC. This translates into CASSLDRSSFYGYTF.

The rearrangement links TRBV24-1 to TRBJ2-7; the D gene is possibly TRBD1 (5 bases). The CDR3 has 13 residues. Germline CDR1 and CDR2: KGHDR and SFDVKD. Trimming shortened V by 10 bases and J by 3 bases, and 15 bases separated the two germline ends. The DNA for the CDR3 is TGTGCCACTCCAGACAGACGCCGCTACGAGCAGTACGTC. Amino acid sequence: CATPDRRRYEQYV.

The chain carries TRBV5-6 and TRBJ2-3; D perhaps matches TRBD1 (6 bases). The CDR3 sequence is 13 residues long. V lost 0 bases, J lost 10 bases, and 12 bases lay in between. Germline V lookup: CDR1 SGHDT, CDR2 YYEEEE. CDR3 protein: CASSLGQVYAQYF. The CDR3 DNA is TGTGCCAGCAGCTTGGGACAGGTATATGCGCAGTATTTT.

Here the CDR3 DNA reads TGTGCCAGCAGCTCCCCGGAGGCTCCCTCCTACAATGAGCAGTTCTTC. This encodes CASSSPEAPSYNEQFF. V and J are TRBV11-2 and TRBJ2-1, with TRBD2 as a possible D gene (5 bases). CDR3 length: 16 residues. CDR1 is SGHAT and CDR2 is FQNNGV in the germline V gene. Trimming pared 4 bases from V and 0 bases from J, leaving 13 bases between.

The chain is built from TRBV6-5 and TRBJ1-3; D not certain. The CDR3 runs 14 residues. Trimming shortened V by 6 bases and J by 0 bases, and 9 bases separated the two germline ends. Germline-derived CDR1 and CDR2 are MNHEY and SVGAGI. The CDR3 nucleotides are TGTGCCAGCAGGGAGACTAGCTCTGGAAACACCATATATTTT. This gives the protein CASRETSSGNTIYF.